Listed here are 30 T cell receptor beta chains from one sample, sequenced in a study of metastatic and nonmetastatic thyroid tumors. With MiXCR, TCRdb called clones anew from the PCR reads. The table lists some 45,000 clones, about 12% of them singletons. Thyroid surgery took place with no prior treatment in any patient. The sample taken for sequencing was blood. Every receptor here comes from a male donor with papillary thyroid cancer or a benign thyroid nodule (not recorded which). Some clones in this sample may be carry-over from other donors' samples.

In this sample, this clone turned up many times. The V call is TRBV27, the J call TRBJ1-6, with 7 bases that match TRBD1. The CDR3 is 14 amino acids. V was pared by 6 bases and J by 8 bases, with 7 bases of the junction left unmatched. CDR1 MNHEY and CDR2 SMNVEV come from the germline V gene (reference sequence). CDR3: CASRHQGDHSPLHF. The CDR3 DNA sequence: TGTGCCAGCAGACACCAGGGGGACCATTCACCCCTCCACTTT.

This clone was observed a handful of times. V and J are TRBV7-8 and TRBJ2-1; TRBD1 matches at 8 bases. V trimming: 1 base; J trimming: 8 bases; junction bases outside the gene matches: 4. Germline V CDR1 and CDR2: SGHVS, FQNEAQ. The CDR3 totals 14 residues. The CDR3 reads CASSLVGQGYEQFF. In DNA form, the CDR3 reads TGTGCCAGCAGCTTAGTAGGACAGGGCTATGAGCAGTTCTTC.

Regarding this clone: One base away lies a much larger clone, so this may be a sequencing read error. The V gene is TRBV10-1, the J gene TRBJ2-3; TRBD2 aligns across 10 bases. CDR3 length: 18 amino acids. Germline V gene data show CDR1 as WNHNN and CDR2 as SYGVQD (reference sequence). J gave up 3 bases and V 3 bases, and 12 bases lay outside the gene matches. The DNA for the CDR3 is TGCGCCAGCAGTGATCTAGCGGGAGCCGCCTGGGTTACAGATACGCAGTATTTT. Protein sequence: CASSDLAGAAWVTDTQYF.

The gene calls are TRBV28 and TRBJ2-7; TRBD1 might be the D (5 bases). The CDR3 is made up of 14 amino acids. Trimming shortened V by 0 bases and J by 4 bases, and 10 bases separated the two germline ends. In germline, CDR1 is MDHEN, CDR2 SYDVKM. In DNA form, the CDR3 reads TGTGCCAGCAGTTTATGGGACATACAGTACGAGCAGTACTTC. Protein: CASSLWDIQYEQYF.

This clone was detected a few times. It may be a read error: a sequence one base away is much more abundant. The same CDR3 arises from other DNA sequences in this sample as well. The chain combines TRBV7-2 with TRBJ1-6; no firm D call. Germline V gene sequence: CDR1 SGHTA, CDR2 FQGNSA. The CDR3 is 13 amino acids. The CDR3 nucleotides read TGTGCCAGCAGCTCCGACTATAATTCGCCCCTCCACTTT. Translation gives CASSSDYNSPLHF. Full variable domain (outside the CDR3, taken from reference TRBV7-2 and TRBJ1-6): GAGVSQSPSNKVTEKGKDVELRCDPISGHTALYWYRQSLGQGLEFLIYFQGNSAPDKSGLPSDRFSAERTGGSVSTLTIQRTQQEDSAVYLCASSSDYNSPLHFGNGTRLTVT.

This clone has ten or more counts. CDR3 loop: CASSLFGGGEKLFF. The CDR3 DNA is TGTGCCAGCAGTTTATTCGGAGGGGGTGAAAAACTGTTTTTT. V and J are TRBV28 and TRBJ1-4, with D possibly matching TRBD1 (6 bases). CDR1 is MDHEN and CDR2 is SYDVKM in the germline V gene. The CDR3 consists of 14 residues. V lost 1 base to trimming and J lost 7 bases, with 10 bases between them.

This clone was counted ten times or more. J is TRBJ2-7 and V is TRBV7-9; possibly TRBD2 for D (6 bases). This CDR3 has 15 amino acids. V lost 2 bases and J lost 2, with 13 bases in between. Per germline, CDR1 SEHNR and CDR2 FQNEAQ (reference sequence). The CDR3 DNA is TGTGCCAGCAGCTTAACGGGCGGGATGCCCTACGAGCAGTACTTC. Amino acid sequence: CASSLTGGMPYEQYF.

Relative to its sample, this clone is medium-sized. The chain joins TRBV28 to TRBJ1-2; tentative D call: TRBD1 (6 bases). The length of the CDR3 is 12 residues. Trimming cost V 5 bases and J 4 bases, with 8 bases left between them. The germline V gene encodes CDR1 MDHEN and CDR2 SYDVKM. The CDR3 DNA reads as TGTGCCAGCAGTATGGACAGCTATGGCTACACCTTC. Protein sequence: CASSMDSYGYTF.

This clone was observed at least ten times. The J gene is TRBJ2-3, the V gene TRBV11-2; D is unclear. Trimming pared 5 bases from V and 2 bases from J, leaving 23 bases between. Germline V CDR1 and CDR2: SGHAT, FQNNGV. The CDR3 runs 18 residues. This CDR3 reads CASSLLHSGGPITDTQYF. CDR3 DNA sequence: TGTGCCAGCAGCCTTTTGCATTCAGGCGGCCCCATCACAGATACGCAGTATTTT. Variable domain in full (rest from reference TRBV11-2 and TRBJ2-3): EAGVAQSPRYKIIEKRQSVAFWCNPISGHATLYWYQQILGQGPKLLIQFQNNGVVDDSQLPKDRFSAERLKGVDSTLKIQPAKLEDSAVYLCASSLLHSGGPITDTQYFGPGTRLTVL.

Comments on this clone: The junction does not match germline at one end; this may be a read error. The J gene is TRBJ2-2, the V gene TRBV10-1, with D possibly matching TRBD2 (5 bases). Germline loops: CDR1 WNHNN, CDR2 SYGVQD (reference sequence). CDR3 length: 14 residues. CDR3 DNA sequence: TGCTCCAGCGGAGAGGCGCCGAACACCGGGGAGCTGTTTTTT. As protein: CSSGEAPNTGELFF.

This clone was counted a few times. A much larger clone differs from this one at a single base, so this may be a read error. The same CDR3 can be traced to other DNA sequences in this sample. The rearrangement joins TRBV6-2 or TRBV6-3 to TRBJ1-6; D is unclear. The length of the CDR3 is 14 residues. Germline V gene data show CDR1 as MNHEY and CDR2 as SVGEGT. The CDR3 sequence: CASSYSKENSPLHF. CDR3 DNA: TGTGCCAGCAGCTACTCAAAGGAAAATTCACCCCTCCACTTT.

This clone occurred many times. The chain couples TRBV24-1 to TRBJ1-2; no definite D call. Trimming took 2 bases from V and 3 from J, leaving 12 bases between them. This CDR3 has 15 residues. Germline assignment: CDR1 KGHDR and CDR2 SFDVKD. CDR3 DNA: TGTGCCACCAGTGATTCGGGCAGGAACCACTATGGCTACACCTTC. Translated, it gives CATSDSGRNHYGYTF.

This clone has ten or more counts. V usage is TRBV20-1 and J usage is TRBJ2-7; 8 bases are shared with TRBD2. The CDR3 runs 16 residues. Germline V gene lookup returns CDR1 DFQATT and CDR2 SNEGSKA (reference sequence). J lost 0 bases, V lost 8 bases, and 15 bases had no gene match. The CDR3 coding sequence is TGCAGTCCTGACGGGCTAGCGGGTGGCGCCTCCTACGAGCAGTACTTC. It encodes CSPDGLAGGASYEQYF.

This clone was picked up many times. The chain employs TRBV28 and TRBJ1-2; no definite D call. The CDR3 contains 12 residues. Trimming shortened V by 4 bases and J by 4 bases, and 7 bases separated the two germline ends. The V gene's germline CDR1 is MDHEN and CDR2 SYDVKM. The CDR3 loop is CASSYRLYGYTF. The CDR3 region has the DNA TGTGCCAGCAGTTACCGACTCTATGGCTACACCTTC.

Many counts were recorded for this clone. The V call is TRBV30, the J call TRBJ2-2, with TRBD2 as a possible D gene (5 bases). The V and J ends lost 2 bases and 3 bases respectively, with 10 bases between them. The CDR3 sequence is 14 residues long. In germline, CDR1 is GTSNPN, CDR2 SVGIG (reference sequence). CDR3 bases: TGTGCCTGGAGTCCCGGGAAGGACACCGGGGAGCTGTTTTTT. Translated, it gives CAWSPGKDTGELFF.

This clone was observed a few times. A clone one base away is much larger, so this may be a read error. The chain recombines TRBV29-1 with TRBJ2-5, with TRBD2 matching over 13 bases. V trimming: 6 bases; J trimming: 8 bases; junction bases outside the gene matches: 12. The CDR3 contains 15 residues. Germline CDR1 is SQVTM and CDR2 is ANQGSEA. The DNA for the CDR3 is TGCAGCGTGAACACACTAGCGGGAGGGGGAGATACCCAGTACTTC. Encoded protein: CSVNTLAGGGDTQYF.

With regard to this clone: An end of the junction differs from the germline gene, which may be a read error. The chain has TRBV28 and TRBJ2-7, with 8 bases identical to TRBD2. There are 12 residues in the CDR3. Germline V CDR1 and CDR2: MDHEN, SYDVKM. Here the CDR3 DNA reads TGTGTCAGCACCCCGGGGGGGTGGGAGCAGTACTTC. Encoded protein: CVSTPGGWEQYF.

By frequency in the sample, this clone is medium-sized. V usage is TRBV10-3 and J usage is TRBJ1-5, with TRBD1 matching 10 bases. The junction had 5 bases not matched to a gene; V was cut back by 8 bases and J by 4 bases. The CDR3 consists of 14 residues. Germline V gene data show CDR1 as ENHRY and CDR2 as SYGVKD. The CDR3 spells CAIGTGDPNQPQHF. The CDR3 DNA follows: TGTGCCATCGGGACAGGGGACCCTAATCAGCCCCAGCATTTT.

By proportion, this clone is medium-sized. The genes are TRBV27 and TRBJ1-1; D may be TRBD1 (6 bases). The CDR3 covers 13 residues. V was pared by 5 bases and J by 12 bases, with 19 bases between. The germline V gene has CDR1 MNHEY and CDR2 SMNVEV (reference sequence). The CDR3 bases are TGTGCCAGCAGTCCATCGACGGAAGGGGGAACTTTCTTT. Translated, it gives CASSPSTEGGTFF.

This clone was counted ten times or more. The chain joins TRBV6-2 or TRBV6-3 to TRBJ1-5; TRBD1 aligns across 7 bases. The CDR3 runs to 14 residues. V shed 6 bases and J 4 bases; nucleotides not matched to a gene: 6. CDR1 and CDR2 (germline): MNHEY, SVGEGT. The CDR3 here is CASRWTGPNQPQHF. CDR3 DNA sequence: TGTGCCAGCAGGTGGACAGGTCCGAATCAGCCCCAGCATTTT.

With respect to this clone: This may arise from a read error, as a much more abundant clone is one base away. The identical CDR3 is also encoded by other nucleotide sequences in the sample. This chain connects TRBV11-1 to TRBJ2-6, with D perhaps TRBD2 (5 bases). Trimming pared 6 bases from V and 0 bases from J, leaving 12 bases between. The germline V gene encodes CDR1 SGHAT and CDR2 FQDESV (reference sequence). This CDR3 region has 16 residues. CDR3 sequence (DNA): TGTGCCAGCAGTCTCACTAGTGGCTCTGGGGCCAACGTCCTGACTTTC. Its protein is CASSLTSGSGANVLTF.

A remark on this clone: This may be a read error, as it is one base from a much larger clone. This chain uses TRBV20-1 with TRBJ1-1, with a tentative D call TRBD1 (6 bases). V lost 4 bases to trimming and J lost 3 bases, with 15 bases between them. From germline, CDR1 is DFQATT and CDR2 SNEGSKA (reference sequence). This CDR3 spans 14 amino acids. In nucleotides, the CDR3 is TGCAGTGCTAAGGGCAGGGGAGTGTACACTGAAGCTTTCTTT. It encodes CSAKGRGVYTEAFF.

This clone has a count of ten or more. The chain carries TRBV5-1 and TRBJ2-5; a possible D gene is TRBD2 (6 bases). The V gene lost 0 bases and the J gene lost 4 bases, with 10 bases spanning the gap. CDR1 and CDR2 from the germline V gene are SGHRS and YFSETQ. The CDR3 contains 14 residues. The CDR3 region has the DNA TGCGCCAGCAGCTTGGCCGGAGGGACAGAGACCCAGTACTTC. Translation: CASSLAGGTETQYF.

This clone was counted a few times. The V gene is TRBV15, the J gene TRBJ2-3; D is unresolved. With 0 bases removed from V and 3 bases from J, the gap between germline ends came to 10 bases. The CDR3 length is 15 residues. Germline V gene data show CDR1 as LNHNV and CDR2 as YYDKDF (reference sequence). DNA for the CDR3: TGTGCCACCAGCAGAGACGTACAGTTAACAGATACGCAGTATTTT. Translation gives CATSRDVQLTDTQYF.

There are many counts of this clone. This rearrangement joins TRBV5-1 to TRBJ2-1; D not certain. Germline-derived CDR1 and CDR2 are SGHRS and YFSETQ. Between the trimmed V and J ends, which lost 0 bases and 8 bases, there was a span of 12 bases. The CDR3 length is 14 residues. The CDR3 reads CASSLAVALDEQFF. In DNA, the CDR3 is TGCGCCAGCAGCTTGGCGGTAGCACTCGATGAGCAGTTCTTC.

This clone was picked up many times. The V and J genes are TRBV11-2 and TRBJ1-6; the D is unclear. V gave up 3 bases and J gave up 5 bases, with 23 bases separating them. Germline CDR1 is SGHAT and CDR2 is FQNNGV. The length of the CDR3 is 19 residues. The DNA for the CDR3 is TGTGCCAGCAGCTTTTCCCCGTTGGCCCGAATAAGGAATAATTCACCCCTCCACTTT. It specifies CASSFSPLARIRNNSPLHF.

This clone was seen repeatedly, ten times or more. The rearrangement links TRBV7-6 to TRBJ2-2, with D hard to call. Trimming pared 1 base from V and 1 base from J, leaving 4 bases between. The germline gives CDR1 SGHVS, CDR2 FNYEAQ. The CDR3 runs to 14 residues. For the CDR3, the DNA is TGTGCCAGCAGCTTAGAGGGGAACACCGGGGAGCTGTTTTTT. This codes for CASSLEGNTGELFF.

This clone was counted ten times or more. This rearrangement joins TRBV5-6 to TRBJ1-2; D unresolved. V lost 2 bases, J lost 3 bases, and 11 bases lay in between. This CDR3 has 14 residues. Germline V gene lookup returns CDR1 SGHDT and CDR2 YYEEEE. The CDR3 loop reads CASSFWSSHYGYTF. CDR3 sequence (DNA): TGTGCCAGCAGCTTTTGGAGTTCGCACTATGGCTACACCTTC.

The V and J genes are TRBV28 and TRBJ2-2; TRBD2 might be the D (5 bases). The CDR3 covers 12 residues. The V end lost 8 bases, the J end lost 4 bases, and 8 bases lay between the germline ends. Looked up from germline, CDR1 is MDHEN and CDR2 is SYDVKM. CDR3 sequence reads: CASVGVTGELFF. CDR3 nucleotide sequence: TGTGCCAGCGTCGGGGTCACCGGGGAGCTGTTTTTT. Full variable domain (remainder filled in from reference TRBV28 and TRBJ2-2): DVKVTQSSRYLVKRTGEKVFLECVQDMDHENMFWYRQDPGLGLRLIYFSYDVKMKEKGDIPEGYSVSREKKERFSLILESASTNQTSMYLCASVGVTGELFFGEGSRLTVL.

The table lists this clone with many counts. This chain joins TRBV2 and TRBJ2-5; weak D call: TRBD1 (6 bases). There are 15 residues in the CDR3. V was pared by 5 bases and J by 3 bases, with 16 bases between. Germline V lookup: CDR1 SNHLY, CDR2 FYNNEI. The CDR3: CASSNLGGRKETQYF. The CDR3 bases are TGTGCCAGCAGTAATCTAGGGGGAAGGAAAGAGACCCAGTACTTC.